The rows below give T cell receptor beta chains drawn from one sample of a study of beta chain features in type 1 diabetes. The data were produced by immunoSEQ multiplex PCR, yet TCRdb's version contains in-frame clones alone and is incomplete. The data show more than 140,000 clones, approximately 9.8% seen once. Sequences were obtained from central memory CD4+ T cells from blood. These receptors originate from a woman between 35 and 50 years old in good health. CDR3s include the opening cysteine and the closing phenylalanine or tryptophan. D genes are given only for firm matches.

v_call,d_call,cdr3_aa
TRBV7-4,-,CASSLALGGETQYF
TRBV27,TRBD1,CASSLGQGNNQPQHF
TRBV7-9,-,CASSGALVGDF
TRBV18,TRBD2,CASSPTLDGGTYNEQFF
TRBV5-1,-,CASSLMTESYGYTF
TRBV5-1,-,CASSIGGLNTGELFF
TRBV15,-,CATSSQVRRGAEAFF
TRBV18,-,CASSPGLDTEAFF
TRBV6-5,-,CASTAKMRQLFF
TRBV11-2,TRBD1,CASSLDRGIRTGGFQETQYF
TRBV5-4,TRBD2,CASRSQRGYGEQFF
TRBV19,TRBD1,CASSGQVHNEQFF
TRBV4-2,-,CASSQGLGGSDTEAFF
TRBV11-2,TRBD2,CASSLVSGGAQETQYF
TRBV5-6,TRBD1,CASSLVQGAFTGELFF
TRBV7-2,-,CASSPPGLDNEQFF
TRBV7-9,TRBD2,CASSPGTSGDTQYF
TRBV6-1,TRBD2,CASSRTSGVAETQYF
TRBV6-5,TRBD1,CASSSRQGRGELFF
TRBV29-1,TRBD1,CSTQDRGNTQYF
TRBV11-2,TRBD1,CASSRDSNYGYTF
TRBV5-6,-,CASSDGIRDEQFF
TRBV29-1,-,CSVDRGYTGELFF
TRBV4-3,-,CASSPGHSTNEKLFF
TRBV14,TRBD1,CASSHNRDRVPYEQYF
TRBV5-8,TRBD2,CASSPVTTSGGRETQYF
TRBV7-6,-,CASSSNRPGQINEKLFF
TRBV28,TRBD2,CASSLLASGGMYQETQYF
TRBV5-1,TRBD1,CASGRQGAGETQYF
TRBV7-7,TRBD1,CASSQGDRGAYEQYF
TRBV5-4,TRBD1,CASSLDRGSGYTF
TRBV4-3,TRBD2,CASSQDVGGAFTQYF
TRBV7-2,-,CASSPTSGGFNEKLFF
TRBV7-2,-,CASSLGRDFRETQYF
TRBV5-1,-,CASSLQGSGNTIYF
TRBV7-6,TRBD2,CASSSVAGGLTDTQYF
TRBV5-4,TRBD1,CASSLTGGGETQYF
TRBV29-1,-,CSGRESTNEKLFF
TRBV18,-,CASSPGPEGYEQYF
TRBV7-9,-,CASKIGQMNTEAFF
TRBV29-1,-,CSDTEGETQYF
TRBV5-1,TRBD2,CASSLLIAGGPEQYF
TRBV19,-,CASAKLANTEAFF
TRBV7-9,-,CASSLSGSGENIQYF
TRBV9,-,CASSVALATDEQFF
TRBV5-1,-,CASSLGTKDSYEQYF
TRBV7-2,-,CASSFSASTDTQYF
TRBV4-1,-,CASSQERGSSGNTIYF
TRBV2,-,CASSLAGTYGYTF
TRBV6-5,-,CASSSSRRDTQYF
TRBV5-5,TRBD1,CASSRGTGSYNEQFF
TRBV5-6,-,CASRGNTYEQYF
TRBV5-4,TRBD1,CASSSVGTGGDTQYF
TRBV18,-,CASSPKTAQNYGYTF
TRBV6-6,-,CASRLSMNTEAFF